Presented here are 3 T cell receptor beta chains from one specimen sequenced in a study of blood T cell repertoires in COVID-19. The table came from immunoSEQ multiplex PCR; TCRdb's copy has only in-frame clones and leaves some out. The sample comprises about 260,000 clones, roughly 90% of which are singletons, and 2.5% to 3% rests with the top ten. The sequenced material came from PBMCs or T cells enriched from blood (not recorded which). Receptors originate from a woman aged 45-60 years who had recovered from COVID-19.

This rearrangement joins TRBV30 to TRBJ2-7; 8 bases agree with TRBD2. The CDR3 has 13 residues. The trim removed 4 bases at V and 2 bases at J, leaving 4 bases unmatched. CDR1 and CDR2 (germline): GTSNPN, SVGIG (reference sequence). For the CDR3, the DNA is TGTGCCTGGAAGGAAGCGGGAGCCTACGAGCAGTACTTC. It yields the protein CAWKEAGAYEQYF. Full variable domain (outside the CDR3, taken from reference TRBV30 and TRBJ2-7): SQTIHQWPATLVQPVGSPLSLECTVEGTSNPNLYWYRQAAGRGLQLLFYSVGIGQISSEVPQNLSASRPQDRQFILSSKKLLLSDSGFYLCAWKEAGAYEQYFGPGTRLTVT.

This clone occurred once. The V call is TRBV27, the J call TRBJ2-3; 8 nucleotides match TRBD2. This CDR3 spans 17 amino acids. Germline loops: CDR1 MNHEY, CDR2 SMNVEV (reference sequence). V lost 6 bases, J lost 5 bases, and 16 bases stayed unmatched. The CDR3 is CASRLQPPGLVVDTQYF. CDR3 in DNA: TGTGCCAGCAGACTACAACCCCCGGGACTAGTGGTAGATACGCAGTATTTT.

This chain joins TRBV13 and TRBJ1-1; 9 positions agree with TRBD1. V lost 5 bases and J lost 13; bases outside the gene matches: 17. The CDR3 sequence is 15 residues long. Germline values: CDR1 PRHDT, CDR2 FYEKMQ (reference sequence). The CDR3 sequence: CASSLDRGGTEAYFF. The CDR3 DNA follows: TGTGCCAGCAGCCTGGACAGGGGAGGAACTGAAGCCTATTTCTTT.